This T cell receptor beta chain was recorded in a study of PD-1 blockade in classical Hodgkin lymphoma. This clone was seen once. This CDR3 has 16 residues. The protocol was immunoSEQ multiplex PCR, while the TCRdb copy is restricted to in-frame clones and leaves out a portion. The data contain more than 140,000 clones, 78% of them singletons. Brentuximab vedotin exposure varied among the patients, all of whom had relapsed after autologous stem cell transplantation. V is TRBV7-5 and J is TRBJ2-2; no DNA check was done on the table's D call, TRBD2. TRBV7-5 has pseudogene status. The material was peripheral blood mononuclear cells (PBMCs), obtained before the second cycle of nivolumab. The clonotype originates from a human donor with classical Hodgkin lymphoma. CDR3 amino acids: CARSLVGTRHTGELFF. DNA of the CDR3: TGTGCCAGAAGCTTAGTCGGGACTCGCCACACCGGGGAGCTGTTTTTT.